The clone carrying this TCR beta chain was seen at least ten times. These data belong to a study of CD8 T cells in ankylosing spondylitis. TCRdb redid the calling of the 5' RACE reads with MiXCR, one entry per CDR3 protein. The sample contains approximately 43,000 distinct CDR3 sequences, over 3.5% of which appear only once. The trim removed 3 bases at V and 6 bases at J, leaving 7 bases unmatched. The CDR3 length is 14 residues. Germline V gene sequence: CDR1 SGDLS, CDR2 YYNGEE. This rearrangement joins TRBV9 to TRBJ1-2; 8 bases align to TRBD1. This receptor was identified in a female donor with ankylosing spondylitis or in good health (not recorded which). The sequenced material came from blood, either unsorted or a sorted T cell fraction (not recorded which). The DNA for the CDR3 is TGTGCCAGCAGCGCCGGGACAGGAGAGGATGGCTACACCTTC. It codes for CASSAGTGEDGYTF.